The source of this T cell receptor (beta chain) is a study of tumor and adjacent non-tumor tissue in lung cancer. Background on the study: Histology: eleven to twelve adenocarcinoma, a couple of squamous cell carcinoma, 1 small cell lung cancer. Each sample yielded 4 million to 5 million productive TCRbeta reads on average.

TCRbeta libraries were built with three rounds of nested PCR, modified from ARM-PCR. One entry per CDR3 protein results from TCRdb running MiXCR on the multiplex PCR reads. This sample yields 200,000 or so distinct CDR3 sequences, of which approximately 74% are seen a single time; roughly a quarter belongs to the top ten. No cell sorting was done before RNA was extracted from the tissue. The germline V gene encodes CDR1 MDHEN and CDR2 SYDVKM. Trimming stripped 2 bases from V and 7 bases from J, with 15 bases between. This CDR3 comprises 15 residues. This clonotype was seen more than once but under ten times.

This chain links TRBV28 with TRBJ1-5; no reliable D call. The sequence was obtained from a man between 60 and 75 years old with non-small cell lung cancer. Sequencing was carried out using lung tumor tissue. The CDR3 nucleotides are TGTGCCAGCAGTTTAGGCGGCCGAGCGGGGCAGCCCCAGCATTTT. This translates into CASSLGGRAGQPQHF. The variable domain in full, completed from reference TRBV28 and TRBJ1-5, reads DVKVTQSSRYLVKRTGEKVFLECVQDMDHENMFWYRQDPGLGLRLIYFSYDVKMKEKGDIPEGYSVSREKKERFSLILESASTNQTSMYLCASSLGGRAGQPQHFGDGTRLSIL.